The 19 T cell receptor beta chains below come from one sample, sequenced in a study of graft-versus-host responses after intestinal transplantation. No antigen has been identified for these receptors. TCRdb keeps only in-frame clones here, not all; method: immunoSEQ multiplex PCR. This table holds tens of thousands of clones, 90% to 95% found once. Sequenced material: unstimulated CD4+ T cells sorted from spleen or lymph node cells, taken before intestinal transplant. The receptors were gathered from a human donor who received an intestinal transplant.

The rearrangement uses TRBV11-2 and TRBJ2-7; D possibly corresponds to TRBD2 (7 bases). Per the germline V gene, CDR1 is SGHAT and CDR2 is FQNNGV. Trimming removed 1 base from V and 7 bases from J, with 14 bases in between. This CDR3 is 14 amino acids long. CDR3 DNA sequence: TGTGCCAGCAGCTTAGGACGGGGGGCCAGGGAGCAGTACTTC. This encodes CASSLGRGAREQYF.

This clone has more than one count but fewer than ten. The CDR3 coding sequence is TGCGCCAGCAGTGAGTCTTCCCGGGGATACGAGCAGTACTTC. Its translation: CASSESSRGYEQYF. The chain joins TRBV10-1 to TRBJ2-7; tentatively, D is TRBD2 (5 bases). Germline-derived CDR1 and CDR2 are WNHNN and SYGVQD (reference sequence). V was trimmed by 0 bases and J by 4 bases, leaving 10 bases between them. The CDR3 covers 14 residues.

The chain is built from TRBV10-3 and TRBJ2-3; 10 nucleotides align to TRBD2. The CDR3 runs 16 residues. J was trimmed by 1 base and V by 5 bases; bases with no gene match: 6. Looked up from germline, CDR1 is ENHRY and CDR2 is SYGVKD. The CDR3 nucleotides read TGTGCCATCAGTAAGGTTCTAGCGGGGGGCACAGATACGCAGTATTTT. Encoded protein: CAISKVLAGGTDTQYF.

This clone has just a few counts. The chain's CDR3 is CASSQDSGTAQAFF. CDR3 DNA: TGCGCCAGCAGCCAAGATAGCGGTACAGCCCAAGCTTTCTTT. This chain links TRBV4-3 with TRBJ1-1; no clear D gene. Trimming stripped 0 bases from V and 9 bases from J, with 14 bases between. Germline V gene lookup returns CDR1 LGHNA and CDR2 YSLEER. This CDR3 spans 14 amino acids.

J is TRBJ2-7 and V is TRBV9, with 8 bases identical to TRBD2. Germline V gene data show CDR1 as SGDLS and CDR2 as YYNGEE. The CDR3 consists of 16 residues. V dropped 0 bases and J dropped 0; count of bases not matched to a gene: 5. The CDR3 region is CASSVDERGSSYEQYF. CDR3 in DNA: TGTGCCAGCAGCGTAGATGAGCGGGGGAGCTCCTACGAGCAGTACTTC.

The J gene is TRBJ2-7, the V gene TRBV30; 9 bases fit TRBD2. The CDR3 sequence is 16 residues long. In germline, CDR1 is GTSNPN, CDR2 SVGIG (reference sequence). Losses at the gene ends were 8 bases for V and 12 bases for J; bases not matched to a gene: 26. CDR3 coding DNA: TGTGCCGGTGCATACTCGAGCGGGGGGCCCCCATCTCGGACGTACTTC. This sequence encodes CAGAYSSGGPPSRTYF.

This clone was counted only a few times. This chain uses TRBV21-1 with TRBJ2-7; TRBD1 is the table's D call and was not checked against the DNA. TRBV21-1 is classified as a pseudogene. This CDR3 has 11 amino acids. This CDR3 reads CASTRIYEQYF. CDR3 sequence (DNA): TGTGCCAGCACCAGAATCTACGAGCAGTACTTC.

The CDR3 DNA is TGTGCCAGCAGCTTGACTGTGGCTAATGAAAAACTGTTTTTT. It translates to CASSLTVANEKLFF. The V and J genes are TRBV7-9 and TRBJ1-4; D remains ambiguous. Trimming removed 3 bases from V and 3 bases from J, with 8 bases in between. Germline V gene lookup returns CDR1 SEHNR and CDR2 FQNEAQ (reference sequence). The CDR3 contains 14 residues.

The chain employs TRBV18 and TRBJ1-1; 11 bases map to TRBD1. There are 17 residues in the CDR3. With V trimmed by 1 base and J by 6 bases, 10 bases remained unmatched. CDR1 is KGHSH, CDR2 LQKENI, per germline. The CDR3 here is CASSPQGQGVPGAEAFF. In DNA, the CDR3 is TGTGCCAGCTCACCACAGGGACAGGGGGTTCCAGGCGCTGAAGCTTTCTTT.

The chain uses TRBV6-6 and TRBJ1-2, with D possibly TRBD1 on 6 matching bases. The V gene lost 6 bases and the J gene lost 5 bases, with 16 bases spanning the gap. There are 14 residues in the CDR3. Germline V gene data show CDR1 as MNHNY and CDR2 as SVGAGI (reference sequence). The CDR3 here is CASRPPTGLYGYTF. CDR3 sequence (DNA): TGTGCCAGCAGACCACCGACAGGCTTGTATGGCTACACCTTC.

CDR3 bases: TGTGCCAGCAGCTTAGTCCAGGGGCCCGCATCTCCTGGCGAGCAGTACTTC. It translates to CASSLVQGPASPGEQYF. The chain is built from TRBV7-6 and TRBJ2-7, with a possible D match to TRBD1 (6 bases). V lost 1 base and J 6 bases, leaving 22 bases between the germline ends. The CDR3 totals 17 residues. Germline V gene data show CDR1 as SGHVS and CDR2 as FNYEAQ.

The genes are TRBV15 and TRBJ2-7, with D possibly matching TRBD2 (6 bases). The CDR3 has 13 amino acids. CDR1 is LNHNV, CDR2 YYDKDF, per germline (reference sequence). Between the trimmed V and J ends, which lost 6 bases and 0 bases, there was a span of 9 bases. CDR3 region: CATSGGFSYEQYF. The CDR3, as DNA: TGTGCCACCAGTGGAGGGTTCTCCTACGAGCAGTACTTC.

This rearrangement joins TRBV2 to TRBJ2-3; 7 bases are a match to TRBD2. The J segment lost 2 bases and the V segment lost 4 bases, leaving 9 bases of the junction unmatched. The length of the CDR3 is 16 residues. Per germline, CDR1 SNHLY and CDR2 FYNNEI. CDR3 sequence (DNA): TGTGCCAGCAGTGGAAGAGAAGCGGGGCTCACAGATACGCAGTATTTT. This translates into CASSGREAGLTDTQYF.

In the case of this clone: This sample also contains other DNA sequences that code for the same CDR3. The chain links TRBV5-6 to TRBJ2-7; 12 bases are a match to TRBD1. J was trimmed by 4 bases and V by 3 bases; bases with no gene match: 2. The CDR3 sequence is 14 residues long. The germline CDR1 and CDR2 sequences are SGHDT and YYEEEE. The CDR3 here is CASSWGQGAYEQYF. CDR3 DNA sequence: TGTGCCAGCAGCTGGGGACAGGGGGCTTACGAGCAGTACTTC. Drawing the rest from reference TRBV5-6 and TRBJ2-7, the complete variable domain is DAGVTQSPTHLIKTRGQQVTLRCSPKSGHDTVSWYQQALGQGPQFIFQYYEEEERQRGNFPDRFSGHQFPNYSSELNVNALLLGDSALYLCASSWGQGAYEQYFGPGTRLTVT.

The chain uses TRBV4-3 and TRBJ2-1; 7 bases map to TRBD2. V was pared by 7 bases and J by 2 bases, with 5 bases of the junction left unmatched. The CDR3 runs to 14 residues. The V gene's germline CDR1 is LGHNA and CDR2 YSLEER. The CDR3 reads CASKRGVTYNEQFF. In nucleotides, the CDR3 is TGCGCCAGCAAACGGGGGGTGACCTACAATGAGCAGTTCTTC.

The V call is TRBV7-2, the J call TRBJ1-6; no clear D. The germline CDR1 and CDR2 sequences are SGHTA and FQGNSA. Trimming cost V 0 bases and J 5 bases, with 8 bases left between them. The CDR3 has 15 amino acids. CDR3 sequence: CASSLAGNDNSPLHF. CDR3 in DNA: TGTGCCAGCAGCTTAGCCGGGAATGATAATTCACCCCTCCACTTT.

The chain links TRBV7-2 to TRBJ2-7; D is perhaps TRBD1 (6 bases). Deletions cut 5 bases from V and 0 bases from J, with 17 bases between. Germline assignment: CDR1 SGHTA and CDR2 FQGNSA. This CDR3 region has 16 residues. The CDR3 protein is CASSPRTAQLSYEQYF. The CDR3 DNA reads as TGTGCCAGCAGCCCCCGGACAGCGCAACTCTCCTACGAGCAGTACTTC.

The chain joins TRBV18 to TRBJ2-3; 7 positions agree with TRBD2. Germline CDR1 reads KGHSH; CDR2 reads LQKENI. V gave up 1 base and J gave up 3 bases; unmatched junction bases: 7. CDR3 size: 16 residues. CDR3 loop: CASSPRSGVGTDTQYF. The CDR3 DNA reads TGTGCCAGCTCACCACGGAGCGGGGTAGGAACAGATACGCAGTATTTT.

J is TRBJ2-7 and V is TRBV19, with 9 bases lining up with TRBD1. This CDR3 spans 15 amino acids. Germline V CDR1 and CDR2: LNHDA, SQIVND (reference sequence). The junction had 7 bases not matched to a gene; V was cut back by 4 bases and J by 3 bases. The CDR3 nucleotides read TGTGCCAGTAGTAGTCGGACAGGGGTCGGCTACGAGCAGTACTTC. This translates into CASSSRTGVGYEQYF.